These T cell receptor beta chains were read from a single sample in a study of blood T cell repertoires in COVID-19. Repertoires were generated with immunoSEQ multiplex PCR, while TCRdb's copy carries only in-frame clones and drops some. The sample includes some 530,000 clones, roughly 85% of them seen just once. What was sequenced was peripheral blood. The origin of the receptors is a human donor in a cohort sampled during active COVID-19. CDR3s include the opening cysteine and the closing phenylalanine or tryptophan. A D gene is named only where the DNA matches it firmly. Only some rows state a clone size, as once, few, many or a class for expanded clones.

V	D	J	size	CDR3	DNA
TRBV7-3	TRBD2	TRBJ2-1	.	CASSLTGLAGIYNEQFF	TGTGCCAGCAGCCTCACGGGACTAGCGGGGATCTACAATGAGCAGTTCTTC
TRBV9	.	TRBJ1-2	.	CASSVAPGQNYGYTF	TGTGCCAGCAGCGTAGCCCCTGGACAGAACTATGGCTACACCTTC
TRBV6-2/TRBV6-3	.	TRBJ2-1	.	CASSPIGSYSYNEQFF	TGTGCCAGCAGTCCCATCGGGAGTTACTCCTACAATGAGCAGTTCTTC
TRBV29-1	.	TRBJ2-2	.	CSVEESGTGELFF	TGCAGCGTTGAGGAGTCGGGAACCGGGGAGCTGTTTTTT
TRBV4-3	TRBD2	TRBJ2-1	.	CASSQDLIGREGGNEQFF	TGCGCCAGCAGCCAAGATTTAATTGGGCGGGAGGGTGGTAATGAGCAGTTCTTC
TRBV5-6	.	TRBJ1-5	.	CASSLGGYYNQPQHF	TGTGCCAGCAGCCTTGGGGGGTACTACAATCAGCCCCAGCATTTT
TRBV6-5	.	TRBJ1-4	.	CASSRNREGEKLFF	TGTGCCAGCAGCCGGAACAGGGAGGGTGAAAAACTGTTTTTT
TRBV6-5	.	TRBJ1-1	.	CASSYSRRVNTEAFF	TGTGCCAGCAGTTACTCGCGCAGGGTGAACACTGAAGCTTTCTTT
TRBV28	.	TRBJ1-5	.	CASSRGRGQPQHF	TGTGCCAGCAGCCGAGGAAGGGGTCAGCCCCAGCATTTT
TRBV4-2	TRBD2	TRBJ2-7	.	CASSQDRREVNEQYF	TGTGCCAGCAGCCAAGATAGGCGGGAGGTGAACGAGCAGTACTTC
TRBV6-2/TRBV6-3	.	TRBJ2-5	.	CASSYSVEGETQYF	TGTGCCAGCAGTTACTCGGTGGAGGGTGAGACCCAGTACTTC
TRBV2	.	TRBJ1-2	.	CATRQVMYGYTF	TGTGCCACCAGACAGGTGATGTATGGCTACACCTTC
TRBV11-3	TRBD2	TRBJ2-3	once	CASSSGGVPTDTQYF	TGTGCCAGCAGCTCGGGGGGGGTACCCACAGATACGCAGTATTTT